A single sample is the source of the 22 T cell receptor beta chains below, sequenced in a study of cytomegalovirus exposure and HLA in healthy donors. Amplification used 60 Vbeta primers and 13 Jbeta primers. Here immunoSEQ multiplex PCR was the method, and the copy in TCRdb shows in-frame clones only, minus some. In the table there are approximately 70,000 clones, just over 75% of which are singletons. Sequencing was done on a sample of PBMCs. The receptors derive from a man aged 45 to 65 in good health and CMV-seronegative.

The chain employs TRBV4-2 and TRBJ2-7; 8 nucleotides match TRBD2. Germline CDR1 LGHNA, CDR2 YNFKEQ. V lost 1 base and J lost 4; bases outside the gene matches: 9. The CDR3 loop spans 16 amino acids. The chain's CDR3 is CASSQAKAGEGYEQYF. The CDR3 coding sequence is TGTGCCAGCAGCCAAGCCAAAGCGGGAGAAGGTTACGAGCAGTACTTC.

This chain connects TRBV11-2 to TRBJ2-7, with 8 bases aligning to TRBD2. Germline CDR1 is SGHAT and CDR2 is FQNNGV. V shed 4 bases, J shed 12 bases, and the junction held 11 bases outside the gene matches. The CDR3 covers 13 residues. The CDR3 is CASSSDRTSWWYF. CDR3 in DNA: TGTGCCAGCAGCTCCGATAGGACTAGCTGGTGGTACTTC. The whole variable domain, remainder taken from reference TRBV11-2 and TRBJ2-7, is EAGVAQSPRYKIIEKRQSVAFWCNPISGHATLYWYQQILGQGPKLLIQFQNNGVVDDSQLPKDRFSAERLKGVDSTLKIQPAKLEDSAVYLCASSSDRTSWWYFGPGTRLTVT.

This clone has only a few counts. The V gene is TRBV27, the J gene TRBJ1-2; D possibly corresponds to TRBD1 (5 bases). The V end was cut by 8 bases, the J end by 8 bases, with 21 bases between. This CDR3 has 14 residues. Per the germline V gene, CDR1 is MNHEY and CDR2 is SMNVEV (reference sequence). The CDR3 nucleotides read TGTGCCAGCTCCACTTTGCGGGGACGAGGAGGCTACACCTTC. It yields the protein CASSTLRGRGGYTF.

This clone was seen a handful of times. CDR3 coding DNA: TGCGCCAGCAGCCAAGATGCAACATTCTACGAGCAGTACTTC. It translates to CASSQDATFYEQYF. The rearrangement uses TRBV4-1 and TRBJ2-7; no clear D gene. The length of the CDR3 is 14 residues. CDR1 and CDR2 from the germline V gene are MGHRA and YSYEKL. V was shortened by 0 bases and J by 3 bases, with 9 bases between the two germline ends.

The V and J genes are TRBV20-1 and TRBJ2-7; no firm D call. The V and J ends lost 1 base and 2 bases respectively, with 3 bases between them. The germline V gene encodes CDR1 DFQATT and CDR2 SNEGSKA (reference sequence). The CDR3 is 11 residues long. The CDR3: CSARVTYEQYF. The CDR3 DNA reads TGCAGTGCTAGAGTTACCTACGAGCAGTACTTC.

V gene TRBV5-1 combines with J gene TRBJ2-1, with D perhaps TRBD2 (6 bases). Germline values: CDR1 SGHRS, CDR2 YFSETQ. This CDR3 contains 16 residues. Trimming removed 0 bases at V and 6 bases at J, with 16 bases between. CDR3 in amino acids: CASSLVAGSRGNEQFF. In nucleotides, the CDR3 is TGCGCCAGCAGCTTGGTGGCGGGGTCAAGGGGCAATGAGCAGTTCTTC. Filled out from reference TRBV5-1 and TRBJ2-1, the complete variable domain reads KAGVTQTPRYLIKTRGQQVTLSCSPISGHRSVSWYQQTPGQGLQFLFEYFSETQRNKGNFPGRFSGRQFSNSRSEMNVSTLELGDSALYLCASSLVAGSRGNEQFFGPGTRLTVL.

The chain links TRBV27 to TRBJ2-2; 7 positions match TRBD2. With 5 bases clipped from V and 7 bases from J, the junction kept 10 bases outside the gene matches. CDR3 length equals 15 residues. The germline CDR1 and CDR2 sequences are MNHEY and SMNVEV (reference sequence). CDR3 coding DNA: TGTGCCAGCAGTCCCCGGACTAGGCTAAACGGGGAGCTGTTTTTT. Protein product: CASSPRTRLNGELFF.

V gene TRBV5-1 combines with J gene TRBJ2-2; tentative D call: TRBD2 (6 bases). The V end lost 1 base, the J end lost 0 bases, and 13 bases lay between the germline ends. The CDR3 consists of 17 residues. Germline CDR1 SGHRS, CDR2 YFSETQ. In DNA form, the CDR3 reads TGCGCCAGCAGCTTGCTTTCGGGGGAGACGAACACCGGGGAGCTGTTTTTT. Protein sequence: CASSLLSGETNTGELFF.

This clone was counted a few times. The rearrangement joins TRBV11-2 to TRBJ2-1; 8 bases agree with TRBD1. CDR3 length: 16 amino acids. V lost 5 bases to trimming and J lost 2 bases; unmatched junction nucleotides: 8. Germline CDR1 is SGHAT and CDR2 is FQNNGV. In DNA, the CDR3 is TGTGCCAGCAGCCCCAGACAGGGGATAACCTACAATGAGCAGTTCTTC. It translates to CASSPRQGITYNEQFF.

The chain has TRBV2 and TRBJ2-2, with 7 nucleotides matching TRBD2. Germline V CDR1 and CDR2: SNHLY, FYNNEI. V lost 3 bases, J lost 8 bases, and 3 bases stayed unmatched. The CDR3 is made up of 13 amino acids. The CDR3 loop is CASSDGGRGELFF. The CDR3 DNA follows: TGTGCCAGCAGTGACGGGGGGAGAGGGGAGCTGTTTTTT. Drawing the rest from reference TRBV2 and TRBJ2-2, the complete variable domain is EPEVTQTPSHQVTQMGQEVILRCVPISNHLYFYWYRQILGQKVEFLVSFYNNEISEKSEIFDDQFSVERPDGSNFTLKIRSTKLEDSAMYFCASSDGGRGELFFGEGSRLTVL.

The chain links TRBV2 to TRBJ2-6; D is possibly TRBD2 (6 bases). The V end was cut by 8 bases, the J end by 0 bases, with 11 bases between. The CDR3 length is 15 residues. The V gene's germline CDR1 is SNHLY and CDR2 FYNNEI. The CDR3 sequence is CASGGSGSGANVLTF. The DNA of the CDR3 is TGTGCCAGCGGGGGGTCTGGCTCTGGGGCCAACGTCCTGACTTTC. Full variable domain (rest looked up from reference TRBV2 and TRBJ2-6): EPEVTQTPSHQVTQMGQEVILRCVPISNHLYFYWYRQILGQKVEFLVSFYNNEISEKSEIFDDQFSVERPDGSNFTLKIRSTKLEDSAMYFCASGGSGSGANVLTFGAGSRLTVL.

The chain links TRBV6-5 to TRBJ2-7; D not resolved. Germline V gene sequence: CDR1 MNHEY, CDR2 SVGAGI. Trimming removed 4 bases from V and 4 bases from J, with 11 bases in between. The CDR3 has 13 residues. The CDR3 sequence is CASSSPPRYEQYF. The CDR3 DNA is TGTGCCAGCAGTTCGCCTCCCCGGTACGAGCAGTACTTC.

The chain links TRBV29-1 to TRBJ2-3; D is unclear. The V end lost 2 bases, the J end lost 3 bases, and 18 bases lay between the germline ends. The V gene's germline CDR1 is SQVTM and CDR2 ANQGSEA. The CDR3 is made up of 16 amino acids. CDR3 bases: TGCAGCGTTGAAAAGACCCTAAACGGGTGGACAGATACGCAGTATTTT. Protein: CSVEKTLNGWTDTQYF.

The chain employs TRBV5-4 and TRBJ2-3, with 9 bases matching TRBD2. This CDR3 is 14 amino acids long. V gave up 4 bases and J gave up 6 bases; unmatched junction bases: 6. CDR1 is SGHNT, CDR2 YYREEE, per germline (reference sequence). The DNA of the CDR3 is TGTGCCAGCAGCCTGAGCGGGAGGCAGGATACGCAGTATTTT. It yields the protein CASSLSGRQDTQYF.

For this clone: Within the sample, other DNA sequences also encode this same CDR3. The V gene is TRBV5-6, the J gene TRBJ1-2; 9 nucleotides match TRBD1. This CDR3 spans 12 amino acids. The V and J ends lost 7 bases and 4 bases, in that order; junction bases with no gene match: 2. CDR1 is SGHDT, CDR2 YYEEEE, per germline. The CDR3 DNA follows: TGTGCCAGCTGGACAGGGGTCTATGGCTACACCTTC. Its protein is CASWTGVYGYTF.

The V and J genes are TRBV14 and TRBJ1-2; D unresolved. V was pared by 6 bases and J by 5 bases, with 16 bases between. The CDR3 is 14 amino acids. Germline CDR1 is SGHDN and CDR2 is FVKESK. CDR3 in amino acids: CASRPSGSEYGYTF. CDR3 in DNA: TGTGCCAGCAGGCCATCAGGATCTGAGTATGGCTACACCTTC.

The genes are TRBV30 and TRBJ2-5; D remains unclear. CDR1 and CDR2 from the germline V gene are GTSNPN and SVGIG (reference sequence). Trimming took 2 bases from V and 2 from J, leaving 3 bases between them. This CDR3 has 11 amino acids. The CDR3 is CAWSYQETQYF. The CDR3 region has the DNA TGTGCCTGGAGTTATCAAGAGACCCAGTACTTC. Based on the CDR3 plus reference TRBV30 and TRBJ2-5, the full variable domain is SQTIHQWPATLVQPVGSPLSLECTVEGTSNPNLYWYRQAAGRGLQLLFYSVGIGQISSEVPQNLSASRPQDRQFILSSKKLLLSDSGFYLCAWSYQETQYFGPGTRLLVL.

The chain employs TRBV5-1 and TRBJ1-4; 11 nucleotides align to TRBD1. The V gene end was trimmed by 7 bases and the J gene end by 0 bases; junction bases not matched to a gene: 11. The CDR3 totals 18 residues. The germline V gene has CDR1 SGHRS and CDR2 YFSETQ. The CDR3 nucleotides are TGCGCCAGCCAGTCCAGGGGACAGGGGGGTGCAACTAATGAAAAACTGTTTTTT. Translating it yields CASQSRGQGGATNEKLFF.

The chain recombines TRBV19 with TRBJ1-2; tentative D call: TRBD1 (6 bases). With 5 bases removed from V and 4 bases from J, the gap between germline ends came to 14 bases. The CDR3 length is 14 residues. Germline CDR1 LNHDA, CDR2 SQIVND (reference sequence). As DNA, the CDR3 is TGTGCCAGTAGTTCAACGGACAGAATCTATGGCTACACCTTC. Protein sequence: CASSSTDRIYGYTF.

The chain carries TRBV6-1 and TRBJ2-3, with 8 positions matching TRBD2. The V and J ends lost 2 bases and 1 base, in that order; junction bases with no gene match: 2. This CDR3 comprises 15 residues. Per the germline V gene, CDR1 is MNHNS and CDR2 is SASEGT. The CDR3 region has the DNA TGTGCCAGCAGTGAACGAGCGGGAGGCACAGATACGCAGTATTTT. Translation gives CASSERAGGTDTQYF.

In regard to this clone: Its ends do not fully match the called genes, so a read error is possible. This chain connects TRBV7-9 to TRBJ1-1; 7 bases are shared with TRBD1. The CDR3 runs to 12 residues. The germline CDR1 and CDR2 sequences are SEHNR and FQNEAQ (reference sequence). The CDR3 coding sequence is TGTTCCAGCATGGAGGGGGCGCGGAGAGCTTTCTTT. This encodes CSSMEGARRAFF.

This rearrangement joins TRBV5-4 to TRBJ2-3; D gene ambiguous. This CDR3 contains 15 residues. CDR1 and CDR2 (germline): SGHNT, YYREEE (reference sequence). Between the trimmed V and J ends, which lost 3 bases and 0 bases, there was a span of 11 bases. The CDR3 region has the DNA TGTGCCAGCAGCTCAACAGTTTTAAGCACAGATACGCAGTATTTT. It codes for CASSSTVLSTDTQYF.